Listed here are 26 T cell receptor beta chains from one sample, sequenced in a study of CD8 T cells in ankylosing spondylitis. These receptors lack a known antigen. General study findings and limits: Characteristic of ankylosing spondylitis blood, it appeared, was a TCR beta motif comprising about 8 highly homologous variants.

A single record per CDR3 protein comes from TCRdb applying MiXCR to the 5' RACE reads. The sample lists approximately 520,000 distinct CDR3 sequences; roughly 5.2% were seen once. Sequencing was carried out using blood, either unsorted or a sorted T cell fraction (not recorded which). The origin of the receptors is a male donor with ankylosing spondylitis.

This clonotype was recorded many times. This chain links TRBV25-1 with TRBJ2-3; TRBD1 matches at 7 bases. V lost 5 bases, J lost 4 bases, and 3 bases stayed unmatched. The CDR3 runs 13 residues. Germline V gene sequence: CDR1 MGHDK, CDR2 SYGVNS. In nucleotides, the CDR3 is TGTGCCAGCAGTCACAGGGGCCCAGATACGCAGTATTTT. Translating gives CASSHRGPDTQYF.

The sample holds many counts of this clonotype. The chain uses TRBV2 and TRBJ2-7; D is perhaps TRBD1 (6 bases). Germline CDR1 reads SNHLY; CDR2 reads FYNNEI. Trimming pared 8 bases from V and 0 bases from J, leaving 8 bases between. The CDR3 is 12 residues long. In DNA, the CDR3 is TGTGCCAGCTCAGGGGCCTCCTACGAGCAGTACTTC. It encodes CASSGASYEQYF.

Many counts were recorded for this clonotype. The chain links TRBV18 to TRBJ1-1, with 7 bases aligning to TRBD1. The CDR3 consists of 16 residues. Trimming cost V 1 base and J 0 bases; bases outside gene matches: 5. Germline loops: CDR1 KGHSH, CDR2 LQKENI. CDR3 in amino acids: CASSPLSTGLNTEAFF. In DNA, the CDR3 is TGTGCCAGCTCACCACTGTCGACAGGGCTGAACACTGAAGCTTTCTTT.

This clonotype was recorded at least ten times. J is TRBJ2-5 and V is TRBV10-3, with a tentative D call TRBD2 (6 bases). Germline assignment: CDR1 ENHRY and CDR2 SYGVKD. The CDR3 has 16 amino acids. Trimming shortened V by 0 bases and J by 2 bases, and 13 bases separated the two germline ends. Here the CDR3 reads CAISESGTPFQETQYF. The CDR3 DNA is TGTGCCATCAGTGAGTCCGGGACTCCTTTTCAAGAGACCCAGTACTTC.

Many counts were recorded for this clonotype. The V and J genes are TRBV4-2 and TRBJ2-2, with D perhaps TRBD2 (5 bases). Trimming pared 4 bases from V and 4 bases from J, leaving 13 bases between. The germline V gene encodes CDR1 LGHNA and CDR2 YNFKEQ. This CDR3 has 15 amino acids. For the CDR3, the DNA is TGTGCCAGCAGCCCCATCGGGGATCGCACCGGGGAGCTGTTTTTT. Residues: CASSPIGDRTGELFF.

This clonotype was recorded many times. V usage is TRBV7-2 and J usage is TRBJ1-2, with 8 bases aligning to TRBD1. The CDR3 contains 14 residues. V was clipped by 4 bases and J by 4 bases; unmatched bases: 5. Germline V lookup: CDR1 SGHTA, CDR2 FQGNSA. The CDR3 loop is CASSSQGAGYGYTF. The CDR3 nucleotides are TGTGCCAGCAGCTCGCAGGGGGCTGGCTATGGCTACACCTTC.

This clonotype was detected ten times or more. This sequence joins TRBV4-3 and TRBJ2-5; either TRBD1 or TRBD2 may supply D (5 bases each). V was pared by 1 base and J by 2 bases, with 14 bases between. Germline V gives CDR1 LGHNA, CDR2 YSLEER. CDR3 length: 16 residues. The CDR3 spells CASSQGSGRVQETQYF. The CDR3 DNA sequence: TGCGCCAGCAGCCAAGGGAGCGGCAGGGTGCAAGAGACCCAGTACTTC.

The V and J genes are TRBV7-2 and TRBJ2-3, with 14 bases fitting TRBD2. Looked up from germline, CDR1 is SGHTA and CDR2 is FQGNSA. The CDR3 totals 16 residues. J lost 6 bases, V lost 3 bases, and 5 bases had no gene match. This CDR3 is CASSFPGLAGEDTQYF. The CDR3 DNA reads TGTGCCAGCAGCTTCCCGGGACTAGCGGGAGAGGATACGCAGTATTTT.

The chain combines TRBV2 with TRBJ1-2; D unresolved. The CDR3 is made up of 12 amino acids. V lost 6 bases to trimming and J lost 8 bases, with 13 bases between them. The germline V gene encodes CDR1 SNHLY and CDR2 FYNNEI. The chain's CDR3 is CASREDFGGYTF. The CDR3 DNA reads as TGTGCCAGCAGAGAGGACTTCGGAGGCTACACCTTC. Complete variable domain (other parts from reference TRBV2 and TRBJ1-2): EPEVTQTPSHQVTQMGQEVILRCVPISNHLYFYWYRQILGQKVEFLVSFYNNEISEKSEIFDDQFSVERPDGSNFTLKIRSTKLEDSAMYFCASREDFGGYTFGSGTRLTVV.

Ten or more counts support this clonotype. V and J are TRBV7-9 and TRBJ1-2; tentatively, D is TRBD1 (6 bases). The CDR3 contains 14 residues. V was trimmed by 10 bases and J by 8 bases, leaving 23 bases between them. Germline V gene lookup returns CDR1 SEHNR and CDR2 FQNEAQ (reference sequence). CDR3: CATHTVTGLRGYTF. CDR3 nucleotides: TGTGCCACCCACACCGTCACAGGGCTTAGAGGCTACACCTTC.

This clonotype was seen repeatedly, ten times or more. This sequence joins TRBV7-2 and TRBJ2-7; D unclear. CDR1 and CDR2 from the germline V gene are SGHTA and FQGNSA. The CDR3 covers 13 residues. The V end was cut by 0 bases, the J end by 1 base, with 4 bases between. This CDR3 is CASSLAFSYEQYF. The CDR3 nucleotides are TGTGCCAGCAGCTTAGCCTTTTCCTACGAGCAGTACTTC.

The V gene is TRBV7-2, the J gene TRBJ2-5, with TRBD2 matching over 10 bases. V lost 7 bases and J lost 5; bases outside the gene matches: 4. The germline V gene encodes CDR1 SGHTA and CDR2 FQGNSA. The CDR3 length is 13 residues. DNA of the CDR3: TGTGCCAGCAAGCGGGGGGGCCCCGAGACCCAGTACTTC. As protein: CASKRGGPETQYF.

This clonotype was counted ten times or more. The chain carries TRBV6-2 or TRBV6-3 and TRBJ2-1, with D possibly being TRBD1 (5 bases). Trimming pared 2 bases from V and 7 bases from J, leaving 12 bases between. The CDR3 has 14 amino acids. The germline V gene encodes CDR1 MNHEY and CDR2 SVGEGT. In DNA, the CDR3 is TGTGCCAGCAGTTACCGCTCAGGGCGGAATGAGCAGTTCTTC. Its translation: CASSYRSGRNEQFF.

This clonotype showed up many times. The V call is TRBV20-1, the J call TRBJ2-7, with 11 bases fitting TRBD1. From germline, CDR1 is DFQATT and CDR2 SNEGSKA (reference sequence). V was clipped by 6 bases and J by 2 bases; unmatched bases: 0. The CDR3 spans 12 residues. The CDR3 sequence is CSADRGPYEQYF. For the CDR3, the DNA is TGCAGTGCGGACAGGGGGCCCTACGAGCAGTACTTC.

This clonotype showed up many times. The rearrangement uses TRBV4-3 and TRBJ2-7; no firm D call. Trimming left V 0 bases short and J 5 bases short, with 11 bases between. Germline CDR1 is LGHNA and CDR2 is YSLEER. The CDR3 covers 14 residues. CDR3 protein: CASSQDLKIHEQYF. CDR3 nucleotides: TGCGCCAGCAGCCAAGATTTGAAGATCCACGAGCAGTACTTC.

Ten or more counts support this clonotype. V usage is TRBV5-1 and J usage is TRBJ2-5; either TRBD1 or TRBD2 may supply D (5 bases each). The germline gives CDR1 SGHRS, CDR2 YFSETQ. With 3 bases removed from V and 5 bases from J, the gap between germline ends came to 26 bases. The CDR3 sequence is 18 residues long. The DNA for the CDR3 is TGCGCCAGCAGCTCTCCGATGACCCGGGACCTCCCACAGGAGACCCAGTACTTC. Its protein is CASSSPMTRDLPQETQYF.

This clonotype was detected ten times or more. The V gene is TRBV4-2, the J gene TRBJ2-7; D not certain. Trimming removed 4 bases at V and 0 bases at J, with 13 bases between. In germline, CDR1 is LGHNA, CDR2 YNFKEQ. The CDR3 consists of 15 residues. The CDR3 protein is CASSPGVVTSYEQYF. CDR3 nucleotide sequence: TGTGCCAGCAGCCCTGGTGTCGTAACCTCCTACGAGCAGTACTTC.

At least ten counts were recorded for this clonotype. The chain uses TRBV7-2 and TRBJ2-5, with 7 bases aligning to TRBD1. This CDR3 has 14 residues. CDR1 and CDR2 from the germline V gene are SGHTA and FQGNSA. The V and J ends lost 5 bases and 2 bases, in that order; junction bases with no gene match: 5. The CDR3 nucleotides read TGTGCCAGCAGCCGGGACAGAACACAAGAGACCCAGTACTTC. Its translation is CASSRDRTQETQYF.

This clonotype was observed at least ten times. The chain links TRBV5-1 to TRBJ1-2; D is perhaps TRBD1 (5 bases). CDR1 is SGHRS, CDR2 YFSETQ, per germline. The CDR3 has 12 amino acids. Trimming pared 5 bases from V and 6 bases from J, leaving 11 bases between. The CDR3 DNA is TGCGCCAGCAGATGGGGGTCGGATGGCTACACCTTC. Residues: CASRWGSDGYTF.

This clonotype is a singleton in its sample. Given a much more abundant clone one base away, this may be a read error. The V and J genes are TRBV5-1 and TRBJ1-2; a weak D match, TRBD1 (5 bases). This CDR3 has 14 amino acids. Germline CDR1 and CDR2: SGHRS and YFSETQ. The chain's CDR3 is CSSTQGLSNYGYTF. The CDR3, as DNA: TGCTCCAGCACCCAGGGTCTCTCGAATTATGGCTACACCTTC.

This clonotype was seen ten or more times. The genes are TRBV5-5 and TRBJ1-1; maybe TRBD1 (5 bases). The germline gives CDR1 SGHKS, CDR2 YYEKEE (reference sequence). The CDR3 runs to 13 residues. With 4 bases removed from V and 9 bases from J, the gap between germline ends came to 16 bases. CDR3 loop: CASSVDSFRKAFF. The CDR3, as DNA: TGTGCCAGCAGCGTAGACAGTTTTCGGAAAGCTTTCTTT. Full variable domain (remainder filled in from reference TRBV5-5 and TRBJ1-1): DAGVTQSPTHLIKTRGQQVTLRCSPISGHKSVSWYQQVLGQGPQFIFQYYEKEERGRGNFPDRFSARQFPNYSSELNVNALLLGDSALYLCASSVDSFRKAFFGQGTRLTVV.

Here the CDR3 DNA reads TGTGCCAGCAGTAAGAGGAGGGATACGCAGTATTTT. Translating gives CASSKRRDTQYF. The chain has TRBV6-2 or TRBV6-3 and TRBJ2-3; weak D call: TRBD2 (5 bases). The germline V and J ends were trimmed by 5 bases and 6 bases, with 9 bases remaining between them. This CDR3 has 12 residues. The germline gives CDR1 MNHEY, CDR2 SVGEGT.

This clonotype was counted only a few times. The chain has TRBV5-1 and TRBJ2-5; TRBD1 might be the D (6 bases). This CDR3 has 14 residues. Germline V lookup: CDR1 SGHRS, CDR2 YFSETQ. Trimming pared 4 bases from V and 1 base from J, leaving 11 bases between. CDR3 DNA sequence: TGCGCCAGCAGCAACACAGGGTCCCAAGAGACCCAGTACTTC. This codes for CASSNTGSQETQYF.

The V call is TRBV5-1, the J call TRBJ2-2, with a weak D call TRBD2 (6 bases). V was clipped by 4 bases and J by 5 bases, with 15 bases between them. This CDR3 has 15 residues. Germline V lookup: CDR1 SGHRS, CDR2 YFSETQ. The CDR3 sequence: CASSGGIAETGELFF. The DNA of the CDR3 is TGCGCCAGCAGCGGGGGTATAGCGGAAACCGGGGAGCTGTTTTTT.

This clonotype was seen repeatedly, ten times or more. V usage is TRBV15 and J usage is TRBJ1-1; D not certain. The CDR3 runs to 14 residues. The V end lost 2 bases, the J end lost 1 base, and 8 bases lay between the germline ends. CDR1 and CDR2 from the germline V gene are LNHNV and YYDKDF (reference sequence). The CDR3 DNA reads as TGTGCCACCAGCAGAAGTTGGCGGAACACTGAAGCTTTCTTT. Translated, it gives CATSRSWRNTEAFF.

This clonotype was detected ten times or more. This chain uses TRBV7-2 with TRBJ1-4; a possible D gene is TRBD1 (6 bases). Trimming took off 5 bases at V and 8 bases at J, with 15 bases between the two ends. This CDR3 is 14 amino acids long. CDR1 SGHTA and CDR2 FQGNSA come from the germline V gene. The CDR3 nucleotides are TGTGCCAGCAGCGAACAGGGCACGGGGGAAAAACTGTTTTTT. Amino acid sequence: CASSEQGTGEKLFF.